Listed here are 9 T cell receptor beta chains from one sample, sequenced in a study of OX40 agonist ivuxolimab in advanced cancers. TCRdb's copy holds only in-frame clones and misses some; the assay was immunoSEQ multiplex PCR. The sample contains about 82,000 clones, roughly 86% of which appear only once. The specimen comprised CD4+ or CD8+ T cells sorted from blood, sampled in a trial of the OX40 agonist ivuxolimab. The receptor source for this set is an adult with an advanced solid tumor such as melanoma, head and neck, liver or kidney cancer.

The rearrangement uses TRBV7-2 and TRBJ1-1; no firm D call. The V gene's germline CDR1 is SGHTA and CDR2 FQGNSA. The V end was cut by 5 bases, the J end by 11 bases, with 18 bases between. The CDR3 length is 13 residues. The CDR3 DNA sequence: TGTGCCAGCAGCCAACGAGAGGGAGCGGTCGCTTTCTTT. This gives the protein CASSQREGAVAFF.

V usage is TRBV15 and J usage is TRBJ1-5, with TRBD1 matching over 9 bases. Germline V gene data show CDR1 as LNHNV and CDR2 as YYDKDF (reference sequence). The CDR3 length is 15 residues. With 5 bases clipped from V and 5 bases from J, the junction kept 7 bases outside the gene matches. The CDR3: CATSETGGAHQPQHF. The CDR3 DNA sequence: TGTGCCACCAGCGAGACAGGGGGGGCCCATCAGCCCCAGCATTTT. The whole variable domain, filled in from reference TRBV15 and TRBJ1-5, reads DAMVIQNPRYQVTQFGKPVTLSCSQTLNHNVMYWYQQKSSQAPKLLFHYYDKDFNNEADTPDNFQSRRPNTSFCFLDIRSPGLGDTAMYLCATSETGGAHQPQHFGDGTRLSIL.

V is TRBV30 and J is TRBJ1-2; TRBD1 agrees at 7 bases. From germline, CDR1 is GTSNPN and CDR2 SVGIG (reference sequence). The CDR3 is 13 residues long. V was pared by 5 bases and J by 8 bases, with 11 bases of the junction left unmatched. The CDR3: CAWSFGTDGGYTF. The CDR3 coding sequence is TGTGCCTGGTCATTTGGGACAGACGGCGGCTACACCTTC.

This rearrangement joins TRBV7-9 to TRBJ1-4; D gene uncertain. The CDR3 contains 11 residues. Germline CDR1 is SEHNR and CDR2 is FQNEAQ (reference sequence). Trimming shortened V by 5 bases and J by 6 bases, and 4 bases separated the two germline ends. This CDR3 is CASSRYEKLFF. The CDR3 DNA follows: TGTGCCAGCAGCCGTTATGAAAAACTGTTTTTT.

The chain carries TRBV7-6 and TRBJ2-1; the D gene could be TRBD1 or TRBD2 (5 bases each). Germline-derived CDR1 and CDR2 are SGHVS and FNYEAQ. The CDR3 runs to 17 residues. With 1 base removed from V and 5 bases from J, the gap between germline ends came to 18 bases. As DNA, the CDR3 is TGTGCCAGCAGCTTAGTAGCTGAGGGGAGTCCGAACAATGAGCAGTTCTTC. Translation gives CASSLVAEGSPNNEQFF.

The chain recombines TRBV27 with TRBJ2-6; D possibly corresponds to TRBD1 (6 bases). This CDR3 comprises 15 residues. CDR1 and CDR2 (germline): MNHEY, SMNVEV (reference sequence). Deletions cut 5 bases from V and 0 bases from J, with 8 bases between. The CDR3 coding sequence is TGTGCCAGCAGTGGGGGCAACTCTGGGGCCAACGTCCTGACTTTC. Protein product: CASSGGNSGANVLTF.

This chain links TRBV7-9 with TRBJ2-5, with 9 positions matching TRBD2. After removal of 4 bases from V and 1 base from J, the junction contained 10 bases not matched to a gene. The CDR3 covers 17 residues. Per the germline V gene, CDR1 is SEHNR and CDR2 is FQNEAQ (reference sequence). CDR3 in DNA: TGTGCCAGCAGCTCCCCCTTTAGCGGGGGTCTCCAAGAGACCCAGTACTTC. Encoded protein: CASSSPFSGGLQETQYF.

This sequence joins TRBV30 and TRBJ2-5; TRBD2 aligns across 10 bases. Trimming removed 5 bases from V and 1 base from J; junction bases left unmatched: 4. CDR3 length: 14 amino acids. Germline assignment: CDR1 GTSNPN and CDR2 SVGIG (reference sequence). CDR3 amino acids: CAWARTSGQETQYF. Written as DNA, the CDR3 is TGTGCCTGGGCGAGGACTAGCGGCCAAGAGACCCAGTACTTC.

This clone was observed a single time. The chain carries TRBV6-5 and TRBJ1-2; TRBD1 aligns across 10 bases. This CDR3 is 15 amino acids long. With V trimmed by 4 bases and J by 4 bases, 6 bases remained unmatched. The V gene's germline CDR1 is MNHEY and CDR2 SVGAGI. CDR3 in amino acids: CASSFDRGQVYGYTF. The CDR3 DNA reads TGTGCCAGCAGTTTTGACAGGGGGCAGGTCTATGGCTACACCTTC.